This TCR beta chain appears in the sequencing data of a study of shared clonotypes between healthy human individuals. Donation came from healthy HIV-negative adults that had no recent acute infections or vaccinations. Turning to this clone: Its specificity is not known.

Each unsorted PBMC replicate got 300 ng genomic DNA, tens of thousands of genomes. As processed by the authors: Sequence data from immunoSEQ were junction-only and lacked quality scores; consequently, filtering differed. TCRdb's copy holds only in-frame clones and misses some; the assay was immunoSEQ multiplex PCR. V and J calls and clone size come straight from that table; D and trimming were deduced from the DNA. The sample carries hundreds of thousands of clones, about four fifths recorded once. Study-wide findings and caveats: Genetic and exposure-history diversity was limited by the few donors.

The receptor's source is a woman aged 40-49 years in good health. Some clones in this sample may be carry-over from other donors' samples. The specimen sequenced was PBMCs.

The CDR3: CASSHETNYNEQFF. In nucleotides, the CDR3 is TGTGCCAGCAGCCACGAAACCAACTACAATGAGCAGTTCTTC. The rearrangement uses TRBV4-2 and TRBJ2-1, with D unresolved. The germline CDR1 and CDR2 sequences are LGHNA and YNFKEQ. The CDR3 consists of 14 residues. The V gene lost 3 bases and the J gene lost 3 bases, with 9 bases spanning the gap.